This T cell receptor beta chain emerged from a study of regulatory T cells in long-lasting Graves disease. The study, taken as a whole, reports: Persistent disease favored TRBV28, TRBJ1-2 and TRBJ2-5.

The time point is: persistent/refractory GD, antithyroid drugs over 5 years with positive TRAb. From PBMCs, RNA was extracted and then used to make the TCR library. Diagnosing Graves' disease relied on the American Thyroid Association guidelines. Combining iRepertoire HTBI primers with Arm-PCR of CDR3 regions, the authors built TCR beta libraries. Each CDR3 protein gets one entry after TCRdb re-called the multiplex PCR reads with MiXCR. The sample lists around 510,000 distinct CDR3 sequences; less than 25% were seen once. The junction had 20 bases not matched to a gene; V was cut back by 8 bases and J by 7 bases. In germline, CDR1 is MGHDK, CDR2 SYGVNS. The CDR3 is 19 residues long. This clonotype has just a few counts. No antigen is known for it.

Sequencing was performed on peripheral blood mononuclear cells (PBMCs), taken when the disease was refractory, from a patient treated with antithyroid drugs. This receptor was taken from a female donor with Graves disease. The chain joins TRBV25-1 to TRBJ2-2, with TRBD1 matching 12 bases. In DNA, the CDR3 is TGTGCCAGCGGAACGGGACAGGGGGCTTTTGATGTACTCGGCGGGGAGCTGTTTTTT. It encodes CASGTGQGAFDVLGGELFF.